Shown below are 18 T cell receptor beta chains from a single sample sequenced in a study of cytomegalovirus exposure and HLA in healthy donors. The PCR ran on 60 Vbeta and 13 Jbeta primers. The method was immunoSEQ multiplex PCR; TCRdb's version includes in-frame clones alone and lacks a portion of them. Here the sample spans 140,000 or so clones, just over 65% being singletons. What was sequenced was PBMCs. These receptor sequences come from a woman aged 60-75 years in good health and CMV-seronegative.

This clone was detected once. V gene TRBV7-2 combines with J gene TRBJ2-1, with 8 bases matching TRBD2. Germline loops: CDR1 SGHTA, CDR2 FQGNSA. The CDR3 contains 14 residues. V dropped 0 bases and J dropped 7; count of bases not matched to a gene: 2. CDR3 loop: CASSLAGGGNEQFF. The CDR3 DNA sequence: TGTGCCAGCAGCTTAGCCGGGGGGGGGAATGAGCAGTTCTTC.

This clone was detected a few times. V gene TRBV5-6 combines with J gene TRBJ1-5; D is perhaps TRBD1 (5 bases). Deletions cut 0 bases from V and 7 bases from J, with 14 bases between. The CDR3 is made up of 15 amino acids. CDR1 is SGHDT, CDR2 YYEEEE, per germline. The chain's CDR3 is CASSLGGGVGQPQHF. In DNA, the CDR3 is TGTGCCAGCAGCTTGGGCGGAGGGGTAGGGCAGCCCCAGCATTTT.

This chain uses TRBV7-9 with TRBJ2-3; possible D gene TRBD2, 6 bases. V dropped 6 bases and J dropped 4 bases, with 8 bases sitting between them. This CDR3 is 12 amino acids long. Germline V lookup: CDR1 SEHNR, CDR2 FQNEAQ (reference sequence). The CDR3 loop reads CASRREADTQYF. CDR3 sequence (DNA): TGTGCCAGCAGGAGGGAGGCAGATACGCAGTATTTT.

The V call is TRBV18, the J call TRBJ1-4; 9 bases map to TRBD1. Trimming at V came to 3 bases and at J to 8 bases, leaving 7 bases not matched to a gene. Germline lookup yields CDR1 KGHSH and CDR2 LQKENI. The CDR3 covers 15 residues. The CDR3 nucleotides are TGTGCCAGCTCACCCTACGGGACAGGGTACGAAAAACTGTTTTTT. This gives the protein CASSPYGTGYEKLFF.

The genes are TRBV5-4 and TRBJ2-1, with 7 bases fitting TRBD2. Germline V gene lookup returns CDR1 SGHNT and CDR2 YYREEE (reference sequence). Unmatched junction bases numbered 7, after V lost 0 bases and J lost 7 bases. The CDR3 is made up of 15 amino acids. Written as DNA, the CDR3 is TGTGCCAGCAGCTTGGCCGGGCTAGCGGTAAATGAGCAGTTCTTC. Its protein product is CASSLAGLAVNEQFF.

The chain links TRBV23-1 to TRBJ2-7, with 11 bases matching TRBD1. TRBV23-1 is given ORF status, its function remaining uncertain. The CDR3 loop spans 18 amino acids. Trimming took 7 bases from V and 5 from J; bases not matched to a gene: 19. CDR3 sequence reads: CASNPGTGGMRGADEQYF. In DNA form, the CDR3 reads TGCGCCAGCAACCCAGGGACAGGGGGAATGCGGGGTGCGGACGAGCAGTACTTC.

The chain joins TRBV27 to TRBJ2-3, with 10 positions matching TRBD1. This CDR3 comprises 15 residues. V lost 6 bases, J lost 3 bases, and 6 bases stayed unmatched. Germline V gene data show CDR1 as MNHEY and CDR2 as SMNVEV (reference sequence). The CDR3 is CASRRQGAGTDTQYF. As DNA, the CDR3 is TGTGCCAGCAGACGACAGGGGGCAGGGACAGATACGCAGTATTTT.

A few counts support this clone. The rearrangement joins TRBV11-1 to TRBJ2-3; D perhaps matches TRBD2 (6 bases). The ends were cut back, 5 bases at V and 4 bases at J, with 19 bases in the middle. The CDR3 is made up of 16 amino acids. Germline loops: CDR1 SGHAT, CDR2 FQDESV (reference sequence). CDR3 protein: CASSAQARGGADTQYF. The DNA of the CDR3 is TGTGCCAGCAGCGCCCAGGCCCGGGGCGGGGCAGATACGCAGTATTTT.

This chain connects TRBV7-2 to TRBJ2-1; perhaps TRBD2 as D (5 bases). The germline V gene encodes CDR1 SGHTA and CDR2 FQGNSA. With 6 bases removed from V and 5 bases from J, the gap between germline ends came to 20 bases. This CDR3 is 16 amino acids long. Here the CDR3 reads CASSSTAGRSDNEQFF. The CDR3 nucleotides read TGTGCCAGCAGTTCCACCGCGGGCCGCTCGGACAATGAGCAGTTCTTC.

This clone showed up just a few times. V gene TRBV10-3 combines with J gene TRBJ1-5; TRBD1 is a possible D gene (5 bases). The CDR3 extends over 14 amino acids. Germline CDR1 reads ENHRY; CDR2 reads SYGVKD. Trimming took off 2 bases at V and 5 bases at J, with 10 bases between the two ends. CDR3 protein: CAISEGGGDQPQHF. The CDR3 DNA sequence: TGTGCCATCAGTGAGGGGGGAGGGGATCAGCCCCAGCATTTT.

J is TRBJ2-1 and V is TRBV14; TRBD2 agrees at 7 bases. This CDR3 has 16 residues. Trimming removed 1 base from V and 6 bases from J; junction bases left unmatched: 9. CDR1 SGHDN and CDR2 FVKESK come from the germline V gene. CDR3 bases: TGTGCCAGCAGCCAAGGGACTAGGAGGAGGACCAATGAGCAGTTCTTC. It is translated as CASSQGTRRRTNEQFF.

The genes are TRBV4-1 and TRBJ2-1; 9 nucleotides agree with TRBD2. The V gene end was trimmed by 1 base and the J gene end by 10 bases; junction bases not matched to a gene: 11. The CDR3 extends over 16 amino acids. Germline values: CDR1 MGHRA, CDR2 YSYEKL. Written as DNA, the CDR3 is TGCGCCAGCAGCCAAGTAAGCCTAGCGGGGCTCAGGGAGCAGTTCTTC. Amino acid sequence: CASSQVSLAGLREQFF.

The chain employs TRBV4-1 and TRBJ2-1; 9 bases are shared with TRBD2. CDR3 length: 16 amino acids. V trimming: 1 base; J trimming: 8 bases; junction bases outside the gene matches: 9. The V gene's germline CDR1 is MGHRA and CDR2 YSYEKL. The CDR3 loop reads CASSQAWLAGLHEQFF. The CDR3 DNA sequence: TGCGCCAGCAGCCAAGCTTGGCTAGCGGGGCTCCATGAGCAGTTCTTC.

V usage is TRBV7-2 and J usage is TRBJ2-2; 8 nucleotides line up with TRBD2. Germline CDR1 reads SGHTA; CDR2 reads FQGNSA. The ends lost 5 bases at V and 4 bases at J; junction bases unmatched: 6. The CDR3 covers 15 residues. Here the CDR3 DNA reads TGTGCCAGCAGCACCCGACTAGCGACCACCGGGGAGCTGTTTTTT. The encoded protein is CASSTRLATTGELFF.

The chain is built from TRBV6-1 and TRBJ2-7; possibly TRBD2 for D (6 bases). V was pared by 1 base and J by 6 bases, with 16 bases between. Germline V CDR1 and CDR2: MNHNS, SASEGT. CDR3 size: 15 residues. As DNA, the CDR3 is TGTGCCAGCAGTGAAGGGTCCGGTCGGGGGACCGAGCAGTACTTC. It is translated as CASSEGSGRGTEQYF.

The sample holds a few counts of this clone. The chain joins TRBV2 to TRBJ2-5, with a weak D call TRBD1 (6 bases). Gene TRBJ2-7 matches the end of the DNA better, so the J call may be wrong. Germline assignment: CDR1 SNHLY and CDR2 FYNNEI. The CDR3 is 13 residues long. The CDR3, as DNA: TGTGCCAGCGCAGGAGGAAGGGGGTACGAGCAGTACTTC. It yields the protein CASAGGRGYEQYF.

The sample holds a few counts of this clone. This chain joins TRBV27 and TRBJ1-1; D is unresolved. The CDR3 sequence is 15 residues long. V was shortened by 0 bases and J by 2 bases, with 10 bases between the two germline ends. CDR1 MNHEY and CDR2 SMNVEV come from the germline V gene (reference sequence). CDR3 sequence (DNA): TGTGCCAGCAGTTTATCTCCGGGGATAAACACTGAAGCTTTCTTT. This sequence encodes CASSLSPGINTEAFF.

This clone was seen a single time. The chain couples TRBV5-6 to TRBJ2-1; TRBD1 agrees at 9 bases. Germline CDR1 is SGHDT and CDR2 is YYEEEE. V was clipped by 4 bases and J by 7 bases; unmatched bases: 9. The CDR3 is made up of 15 amino acids. This CDR3 reads CASSGGTGFFNEQFF. CDR3 nucleotide sequence: TGTGCCAGCAGCGGGGGGACAGGGTTTTTTAATGAGCAGTTCTTC.